This TCR beta chain was recovered during a study of T-cell memory formation after mild COVID-19. Each CDR3 protein gets one entry after TCRdb re-called the 5' RACE reads with MiXCR. The sample shows roughly 170,000 distinct CDR3 sequences, 20% to 25% of them seen only once. CDR1 is MNHNS and CDR2 is SASEGT in the germline V gene. The CDR3 totals 16 residues. Between the trimmed V and J ends, which lost 0 bases and 4 bases, there was a span of 16 bases. The sequence was collected from an adult woman who had mild COVID-19 (a few samples of this study predate the infection). Cell type and time point are not known. V is TRBV6-1 and J is TRBJ2-7, with D perhaps matching TRBD2 (6 bases). Sequencing input: PBMCs or a T cell subset sorted from them (not recorded which). CDR3 nucleotide sequence: TGTGCCAGCAGTGAAGCGGGGGGTGCCCGGTCGTACGAGCAGTACTTC. It encodes CASSEAGGARSYEQYF.